These 24 T cell receptor beta chains were sequenced from one sample in a study of control samples from healthy donors and cancer patients (dated by TCRdb to the early 2020s). Receptors were amplified or captured by the immunoSEQ multiplex PCR assay. The table comes from immuneACCESS by way of TCRdb, which keeps in-frame sequences with V and J called. Part of the clones is missing from these tables; in studies checked, under half for an unresolved V gene and the rest for unknown reasons. The sample profile shows some 150,000 clones; approximately 91% of them were found once. Roughly 3.2% of the sample comes from the top ten. The sequenced sample consisted of blood. The receptors were sampled from a young man in good health.

This rearrangement joins TRBV19 to TRBJ2-7; tentatively, D is TRBD2 (6 bases). The germline V gene encodes CDR1 LNHDA and CDR2 SQIVND (reference sequence). The length of the CDR3 is 16 residues. V was clipped by 1 base and J by 3 bases, with 16 bases between them. This chain's CDR3 is CASSIGPSQGGYEQYF. As DNA, the CDR3 is TGTGCCAGTAGTATAGGTCCCTCGCAGGGAGGCTACGAGCAGTACTTC.

The genes are TRBV10-1 and TRBJ2-2; the match to TRBD1 covers 9 bases. The CDR3 covers 15 residues. Germline V gene lookup returns CDR1 WNHNN and CDR2 SYGVQD (reference sequence). V trimming: 4 bases; J trimming: 6 bases; junction bases outside the gene matches: 6. CDR3 DNA sequence: TGCGCCAGCAGTGGGGGACAGGGAAGCTCCGGGGAGCTGTTTTTT. Its translation is CASSGGQGSSGELFF.

CDR3 coding DNA: TGCGCCAGCAGTGAGTCAGGTGGAGGCCCCTTGTGGGGCTACACCTTC. Amino acids: CASSESGGGPLWGYTF. The chain uses TRBV10-2 and TRBJ1-2, with D unresolved. The germline gives CDR1 WSHSY, CDR2 SAAADI. Trimming pared 0 bases from V and 8 bases from J, leaving 19 bases between. This CDR3 is built from 16 residues.

The J gene is TRBJ2-7, the V gene TRBV24-1, with 9 bases lining up with TRBD1. Germline assignment: CDR1 KGHDR and CDR2 SFDVKD. There are 15 residues in the CDR3. Trimming took 3 bases from V and 3 from J; bases not matched to a gene: 5. This CDR3 is CATSDPGQGIYEQYF. The CDR3 coding sequence is TGTGCCACCAGTGATCCTGGACAGGGGATCTACGAGCAGTACTTC.

The count of this clone is one. J is TRBJ1-5 and V is TRBV2; D remains unclear. Trimming cost V 4 bases and J 0 bases, with 10 bases left between them. In germline, CDR1 is SNHLY, CDR2 FYNNEI. The CDR3 extends over 15 amino acids. This CDR3 is CASSGGDYSNQPQHF. For the CDR3, the DNA is TGTGCCAGCAGTGGAGGAGACTATAGCAATCAGCCCCAGCATTTT.

J is TRBJ1-1 and V is TRBV18; 7 bases agree with TRBD1. CDR3 length equals 16 residues. Per the germline V gene, CDR1 is KGHSH and CDR2 is LQKENI. J gave up 0 bases and V 5 bases, and 9 bases lay outside the gene matches. CDR3 bases: TGTGCCAGCTCATTCACAGGGGTATCCATGAACACTGAAGCTTTCTTT. As protein: CASSFTGVSMNTEAFF.

The chain combines TRBV6-2 or TRBV6-3 with TRBJ2-3, with 8 bases matching TRBD2. This CDR3 comprises 15 residues. Germline V gene sequence: CDR1 MNHEY, CDR2 SVGEGT. The junction had 7 bases not matched to a gene; V was cut back by 5 bases and J by 3 bases. CDR3 coding DNA: TGTGCCAGCAGTACCCCGGGACTAGGAACAGATACGCAGTATTTT. This sequence encodes CASSTPGLGTDTQYF.

V and J are TRBV7-2 and TRBJ1-2; tentatively, D is TRBD1 (6 bases). Per germline, CDR1 SGHTA and CDR2 FQGNSA. The CDR3 length is 15 residues. Deletions cut 1 base from V and 2 bases from J, with 11 bases between. Here the CDR3 DNA reads TGTGCCAGCAGCTTAGGACCTGGACAGAACTATGGCTACACCTTC. Protein product: CASSLGPGQNYGYTF.

The chain is built from TRBV27 and TRBJ2-1, with TRBD1 matching 7 bases. V trimming: 6 bases; J trimming: 1 base; junction bases outside the gene matches: 6. The CDR3 sequence is 15 residues long. In germline, CDR1 is MNHEY, CDR2 SMNVEV (reference sequence). CDR3 sequence reads: CASSLPGGSYNEQFF. The DNA of the CDR3 is TGTGCCAGCAGCCTCCCAGGGGGTTCCTACAATGAGCAGTTCTTC.

The chain employs TRBV2 and TRBJ1-5, with D tentatively TRBD1 (5 bases). CDR3 length: 14 amino acids. Germline-derived CDR1 and CDR2 are SNHLY and FYNNEI. V lost 7 bases to trimming and J lost 7 bases, with 17 bases between them. The CDR3 reads CASTNPGAGQPQHF. As DNA, the CDR3 is TGTGCCAGCACCAACCCCGGGGCGGGGCAGCCCCAGCATTTT.

The chain carries TRBV9 and TRBJ2-7; 12 positions agree with TRBD2. Germline CDR1 SGDLS, CDR2 YYNGEE. V dropped 0 bases and J dropped 5; count of bases not matched to a gene: 12. The CDR3 sequence is 18 residues long. The CDR3: CASSVGTSGGPDFNEQYF. CDR3 DNA: TGTGCCAGCAGCGTAGGCACTAGCGGGGGGCCCGACTTTAACGAGCAGTACTTC.

The chain links TRBV7-6 to TRBJ2-3, with TRBD2 identical over 11 bases. V dropped 1 base and J dropped 0; count of bases not matched to a gene: 3. Germline CDR1 SGHVS, CDR2 FNYEAQ. This CDR3 has 17 amino acids. CDR3 in DNA: TGTGCCAGCAGCTTAGGTTCTAGCGGGGGGAGCACAGATACGCAGTATTTT. It translates to CASSLGSSGGSTDTQYF. The entire variable domain, with the rest obtained from reference TRBV7-6 and TRBJ2-3, is as follows: GAGVSQSPRYKVTKRGQDVALRCDPISGHVSLYWYRQALGQGPEFLTYFNYEAQQDKSGLPNDRFSAERPEGSISTLTIQRTEQRDSAMYRCASSLGSSGGSTDTQYFGPGTRLTVL.

The V gene is TRBV5-4, the J gene TRBJ1-1; tentative D call: TRBD1 (5 bases). Germline CDR1 reads SGHNT; CDR2 reads YYREEE (reference sequence). The CDR3 is 15 residues long. V shed 5 bases and J shed 0 bases, with 14 bases lying between them. The CDR3 reads CASRPDSGMNTEAFF. DNA of the CDR3: TGTGCCAGCAGACCCGACAGCGGGATGAACACTGAAGCTTTCTTT. Combining the CDR3 with reference TRBV5-4 and TRBJ1-1 gives the whole variable domain ETGVTQSPTHLIKTRGQQVTLRCSSQSGHNTVSWYQQALGQGPQFIFQYYREEENGRGNFPPRFSGLQFPNYSSELNVNALELDDSALYLCASRPDSGMNTEAFFGQGTRLTVV.

This sequence joins TRBV12-5 and TRBJ1-2; 8 nucleotides align to TRBD1. From germline, CDR1 is LGHNT and CDR2 FRNRAP. The CDR3 is made up of 13 amino acids. J was trimmed by 14 bases and V by 6 bases; bases with no gene match: 14. CDR3 bases: TGTGCTAGTGGACCCCTGGAGTCAGGGGGCAAAACCTTC. This encodes CASGPLESGGKTF.

This chain connects TRBV27 to TRBJ1-2, with D perhaps TRBD1 (5 bases). Trimming pared 2 bases from V and 0 bases from J, leaving 13 bases between. The CDR3 consists of 16 residues. Germline loops: CDR1 MNHEY, CDR2 SMNVEV (reference sequence). The CDR3 loop reads CASSLGGPPANYGYTF. CDR3 coding DNA: TGTGCCAGCAGTTTAGGGGGTCCGCCAGCTAACTATGGCTACACCTTC.

The V and J genes are TRBV30 and TRBJ1-4; TRBD1 aligns across 8 bases. The CDR3 contains 14 residues. Germline trimming cut 1 base from V and 8 bases from J; bases unmatched to any gene: 6. From germline, CDR1 is GTSNPN and CDR2 SVGIG (reference sequence). The CDR3 protein is CAWSGGRGPEKLFF. As DNA, the CDR3 is TGTGCCTGGAGTGGGGGCAGGGGGCCAGAAAAACTGTTTTTT. Supplemented by reference TRBV30 and TRBJ1-4, the full variable domain reads SQTIHQWPATLVQPVGSPLSLECTVEGTSNPNLYWYRQAAGRGLQLLFYSVGIGQISSEVPQNLSASRPQDRQFILSSKKLLLSDSGFYLCAWSGGRGPEKLFFGSGTQLSVL.

This chain uses TRBV15 with TRBJ2-2; D call uncertain. Germline V CDR1 and CDR2: LNHNV, YYDKDF (reference sequence). The V and J ends lost 1 base and 5 bases respectively, with 5 bases between them. This CDR3 contains 13 residues. The CDR3 region has the DNA TGTGCCACCAGCAGAGGTGTTACCGGGGAGCTGTTTTTT. Its protein is CATSRGVTGELFF.

The chain employs TRBV27 and TRBJ2-3; 8 positions agree with TRBD2. Germline lookup yields CDR1 MNHEY and CDR2 SMNVEV (reference sequence). CDR3 length: 15 residues. With V trimmed by 5 bases and J by 3 bases, 7 bases remained unmatched. CDR3 protein: CASSTGLGATDTQYF. The CDR3 DNA sequence: TGTGCCAGCAGTACGGGACTAGGGGCTACAGATACGCAGTATTTT.

The chain has TRBV24-1 and TRBJ1-2; no firm D call. V gave up 0 bases and J gave up 7 bases, with 5 bases separating them. The germline V gene has CDR1 KGHDR and CDR2 SFDVKD. The CDR3 runs 12 residues. The CDR3 region has the DNA TGTGCCACCAGTGATTTGGATTCTGGCTACACCTTC. Protein product: CATSDLDSGYTF.

The V call is TRBV5-1, the J call TRBJ2-2; a possible D gene is TRBD2 (6 bases). The CDR3 has 14 residues. Germline V gene data show CDR1 as SGHRS and CDR2 as YFSETQ. V shed 1 base and J shed 6 bases, with 10 bases lying between them. Here the CDR3 reads CASSLTGEAGELFF. The DNA of the CDR3 is TGCGCCAGCAGCTTGACGGGGGAAGCCGGGGAGCTGTTTTTT.

The CDR3 loop is CASTPEAGGDNEQFF. CDR3 DNA: TGTGCCAGCACCCCTGAGGCGGGGGGAGACAATGAGCAGTTCTTC. V gene TRBV27 combines with J gene TRBJ2-1, with TRBD2 matching over 8 bases. This CDR3 comprises 15 residues. V was pared by 7 bases and J by 5 bases, with 10 bases of the junction left unmatched. The V gene's germline CDR1 is MNHEY and CDR2 SMNVEV (reference sequence).

Only one count was recorded for this clone. The J gene is TRBJ2-5, the V gene TRBV6-5; 7 nucleotides match TRBD1. CDR3 length: 13 residues. With V trimmed by 5 bases and J by 3 bases, 3 bases remained unmatched. Germline-derived CDR1 and CDR2 are MNHEY and SVGAGI. For the CDR3, the DNA is TGTGCCAGCAGTAGGGACAGAGAAGAGACCCAGTACTTC. The encoded protein is CASSRDREETQYF.

CDR3 region: CASSQTGPSGPGELFF. CDR3 nucleotides: TGTGCCAGCAGTCAGACAGGGCCTTCGGGTCCCGGGGAGCTGTTTTTT. This chain uses TRBV27 with TRBJ2-2; TRBD1 aligns across 7 bases. V shed 5 bases and J 6 bases; nucleotides not matched to a gene: 12. The CDR3 is 16 amino acids. The V gene's germline CDR1 is MNHEY and CDR2 SMNVEV (reference sequence).

This rearrangement joins TRBV28 to TRBJ2-6, with D unclear. The ends were cut back, 0 bases at V and 0 bases at J, with 6 bases in the middle. CDR1 is MDHEN and CDR2 is SYDVKM in the germline V gene. This CDR3 has 16 residues. The CDR3 region is CASSLWGSSGANVLTF. CDR3 bases: TGTGCCAGCAGTTTATGGGGATCCTCTGGGGCCAACGTCCTGACTTTC.